These T cell receptor beta chains were read from a single sample in a study of CD8+CD57+ T cells in acquired aplastic anemia. TCRdb reanalysed the reads using MiXCR and keeps one entry per CDR3 protein. The table records 250,000 to 300,000 distinct CDR3 sequences, around 60% of them present only once. The sequencing input was sorted CD4+, CD8+, or CD8+CD57+ T cells (not recorded which) from PBMCs. The receptors were sampled from a human donor with severe aplastic anemia or a healthy control (not recorded which). The CDR3 runs from the conserved cysteine through the conserved F or W. The D gene is left open where the match is weak. Not every row has a clone size; where given, it reads once, few, many or a size class.

clone_size,d_call,v_call,j_call,cdr3_aa,cdr3_nt
.,.,TRBV2,TRBJ2-7,CASSEGDRRAPF,TGTGCCAGCAGTGAAGGAGACCGAAGGGCCCCCTTC
.,.,TRBV27,TRBJ2-1,CASTPDYGVGGEQFF,TGTGCCAGCACCCCGGACTACGGGGTTGGTGGTGAGCAGTTCTTC
.,TRBD2,TRBV20-1,TRBJ2-7,CSARLAVPYEQYF,TGCAGTGCTAGACTAGCGGTCCCCTACGAGCAGTACTTC
.,.,TRBV5-1,TRBJ1-5,CASSLSGQPQHF,TGTGCCAGCAGCTTGTCAGGGCAGCCCCAGCATTTT
few,.,TRBV5-1,TRBJ2-3,CASSAPGASADTQYF,TGCGCCAGCAGCGCGCCCGGGGCATCGGCAGATACGCAGTATTTT
.,.,TRBV24-1,TRBJ1-5,CATRQDLNQPQHF,TGTGCCACCAGGCAGGACCTTAATCAGCCCCAGCATTTT
.,TRBD1,TRBV4-3,TRBJ2-7,CASSLSDRGEQYF,TGCGCCAGCAGCCTCTCCGACAGGGGCGAGCAGTACTTC
few,.,TRBV29-1,TRBJ2-3,CTATTDTQYF,TGTACGGCCACCACAGATACGCAGTATTTT
.,.,TRBV7-9,TRBJ1-6,CASRSDSYNSPLHF,TGTGCCAGCAGGTCGGACAGCTATAATTCACCCCTCCACTTT
.,.,TRBV9,TRBJ1-2,CASSVGYYGYTF,TGCGCCAGCAGCGTTGGGTACTACGGCTACACCTTC
.,TRBD1,TRBV5-1,TRBJ2-7,CASRVSDRGSYEQYF,TGCGCCAGCAGAGTATCGGACAGGGGATCCTACGAGCAGTACTTC
few,.,TRBV7-9,TRBJ2-3,CASRPGLTTSTDTQYF,TGTGCCAGCAGACCCGGACTAACCACTAGCACAGATACGCAGTATTTT
once,TRBD1,TRBV30,TRBJ1-2,CAWIWTGWSYGYTF,TGTGCCTGGATTTGGACAGGTTGGAGCTATGGCTACACCTTC
many,.,TRBV6-2/TRBV6-3,TRBJ2-7,CASSSTLGIPYEQYF,TGTGCCAGCAGTTCCACCCTAGGGATACCCTACGAGCAGTACTTC
many,.,TRBV4-3,TRBJ1-4,CASSQEWGAGEKLFF,TGCGCCAGCAGCCAAGAATGGGGGGCGGGTGAAAAACTGTTTTTT
.,TRBD1,TRBV7-8,TRBJ1-1,CASSHIRTGDTEAFF,TGTGCCAGCAGCCACATACGGACAGGGGACACTGAAGCTTTCTTT
.,TRBD2,TRBV20-1,TRBJ2-1,CSAERTSGGAGNEQFF,TGCAGTGCCGAGCGGACTAGCGGGGGGGCCGGGAATGAGCAGTTCTTC
.,TRBD2,TRBV20-1,TRBJ2-1,CSARSGGETYNEQFF,TGCAGTGCTAGGAGCGGGGGGGAGACCTACAATGAGCAGTTCTTC
.,TRBD1,TRBV6-1,TRBJ1-3,CASLTGARGNTIYF,TGTGCCAGCTTGACAGGGGCAAGGGGAAACACCATATATTTT
.,TRBD2,TRBV5-1,TRBJ2-1,CASSSPGGPYNEQFF,TGCGCCAGCAGCTCGCCGGGGGGTCCCTACAATGAGCAGTTCTTC
few,TRBD1,TRBV7-9,TRBJ2-3,CASSLGGSDTQYF,TGTGCTAGCAGCTTAGGGGGCTCAGATACGCAGTATTTT
.,.,TRBV12-3/TRBV12-4,TRBJ1-6,CASSGPAEHSPLHF,TGTGCCAGCAGTGGCCCGGCGGAACATTCACCCCTCCACTTT
few,.,TRBV5-6,TRBJ2-1,CASSLNRGNEQFF,TGTGCCAGCAGCTTGAATAGGGGGAATGAGCAGTTCTTC
once,.,TRBV10-3,TRBJ1-1,CAISESQSNTEAFF,TGTGCCATCAGTGAGTCTCAGTCGAACACTGAAGCTTTCTTT
.,.,TRBV7-9,TRBJ1-6,CASSQAGGSSLHF,TGTGCCAGCAGCCAAGCGGGGGGGTCATCCCTCCACTTT
few,.,TRBV6-5,TRBJ1-6,CASSYSMEGPNNSPLHF,TGTGCCAGCAGTTACTCGATGGAGGGGCCGAATAATTCACCCCTCCACTTT
many,.,TRBV20-1,TRBJ1-1,CSARRVGGTEAFF,TGCAGTGCTAGGAGGGTCGGGGGAACTGAAGCTTTCTTT
many,TRBD2,TRBV9,TRBJ2-1,CASNPSGGPRNEQFF,TGTGCCAGCAACCCTAGCGGGGGGCCGCGCAATGAGCAGTTCTTC
.,.,TRBV10-2,TRBJ2-7,CASSVGRESYEQYF,TGCGCCAGCAGTGTAGGCAGGGAGAGCTACGAGCAGTACTTC
many,.,TRBV20-1,TRBJ1-2,CSASQHTAKGYTF,TGCAGTGCTAGCCAACATACTGCGAAGGGCTACACCTTC
.,.,TRBV20-1,TRBJ1-4,CSAREQGRTNEKLFF,TGCAGTGCTAGAGAACAGGGACGGACTAATGAAAAACTGTTTTTT
once,.,TRBV10-3,TRBJ1-5,CASGGAQPQHF,TGTGCCAGCGGAGGAGCCCAGCCCCAGCATTTT
few,TRBD1,TRBV20-1,TRBJ1-6,CSASPGTANSPLHF,TGCAGTGCTAGTCCCGGGACAGCTAATTCACCCCTCCACTTT